Described below is a single T cell receptor (beta chain) sequence and its context. Here immunoSEQ multiplex PCR was the method, and the copy in TCRdb shows in-frame clones only, minus some. The sample comprises about 320,000 clones, around 85% of which are singletons, and under 2% rests with the top ten. Per germline, CDR1 SNHLY and CDR2 FYNNEI. The CDR3 totals 14 residues. V was trimmed by 2 bases and J by 9 bases, leaving 14 bases between them. A case of COVID-19 had been met by exposed participants within 2 weeks before study entry. The data originate from a study of blood T cell repertoires in COVID-19. On the study more broadly: Specimens from acute and convalescent COVID-19 originated in the United States, Italy and Spain. The cDNA or gDNA used as material had been derived from T cells, B-cell-depleted T cells, or PBMCs.

Sequencing was carried out using PBMCs or T cells enriched from blood (not recorded which). This TCR derives from a woman aged 25 to 39 who had been exposed to COVID-19. This chain joins TRBV2 and TRBJ1-5; TRBD1 is a possible D gene (6 bases). As DNA, the CDR3 is TGTGCCAGCAGTGAATCAAGGGGGTCGGCGCCCCAGCATTTT. Translated, it gives CASSESRGSAPQHF. Combining the CDR3 with reference TRBV2 and TRBJ1-5 gives the whole variable domain EPEVTQTPSHQVTQMGQEVILRCVPISNHLYFYWYRQILGQKVEFLVSFYNNEISEKSEIFDDQFSVERPDGSNFTLKIRSTKLEDSAMYFCASSESRGSAPQHFGDGTRLSIL.